A selection of T cell receptor beta chains follows, all from one sample in a study of T cells after yellow fever vaccination. One entry per CDR3 protein results from TCRdb running MiXCR on the 5' RACE reads. The sample records 200,000 to 300,000 distinct CDR3 sequences, approximately 6.8% being singletons. The sequencing used CD4+ T cells sorted from PBMCs, collected on the day of the yellow fever booster vaccination. These receptor sequences come from a man under 40 who received the YFV17D yellow fever vaccine. The CDR3 runs from the conserved cysteine through the conserved F or W.

J	V	CDR3
TRBJ2-7	TRBV27	CASSSRTSGSWPYF
TRBJ2-7	TRBV6-1	CASSPTAGADPYEQYF
TRBJ1-5	TRBV6-5	CASSYGGASQPQHF
TRBJ2-1	TRBV20-1	CSASRGELYNEQFF
TRBJ1-2	TRBV20-1	CSASRQGGYGYTF
TRBJ1-5	TRBV20-1	CSASAGEEQPQHF
TRBJ1-1	TRBV3-1	CASSARAESTEAFF
TRBJ1-2	TRBV6-2/TRBV6-3	CASTMDSRYYGYTF
TRBJ2-3	TRBV20-1	CSARDWAGSTDTQYF
TRBJ2-3	TRBV14	CASSPRRGRADTQYF
TRBJ2-1	TRBV5-1	CASSFGGHIISNEQFF
TRBJ2-1	TRBV10-3	CAVRGRDGYNEQFF
TRBJ2-1	TRBV5-1	CASSLAETVNNEQFF
TRBJ1-1	TRBV10-3	CAISEERNTEAFF
TRBJ1-1	TRBV18	CASSPPRGAGTEAFF
TRBJ2-3	TRBV9	CASSVLQGLDTQYF
TRBJ2-3	TRBV5-1	CASSPEALAGDTQYF
TRBJ2-1	TRBV5-1	CASSLEVGSGGEQFF
TRBJ2-7	TRBV4-1	CASSKTGAGEQYF
TRBJ2-1	TRBV11-1	CASSLAFAGTPPHNEQFF
TRBJ2-5	TRBV4-1	CASSQGGGQVQETQYF
TRBJ2-7	TRBV20-1	CSAATSGGSSYEQYF
TRBJ1-1	TRBV9	CASSVSPQDTEAFF
TRBJ1-2	TRBV5-1	CASSLVPGQLSYGYTF
TRBJ2-1	TRBV7-9	CASTSIRQGEQFF
TRBJ2-5	TRBV5-6	CASSSNTGWETQYF
TRBJ2-3	TRBV5-1	CASSSTGSLTDTQYF
TRBJ1-2	TRBV7-6	CASSLDRFYGYTF
TRBJ2-1	TRBV11-2	CASSLMQSGPSGYNEQFF
TRBJ2-6	TRBV12-3/TRBV12-4	CASSPGRSGANVLTF
TRBJ1-2	TRBV6-5	CASSQLGGGKGYTF
TRBJ2-7	TRBV7-8	CASSFTLEYEQYF
TRBJ1-5	TRBV6-5	CASRPQGTQNQPQHF
TRBJ2-2	TRBV5-1	CASSLVAGNTGELFF
TRBJ1-2	TRBV7-3	CASSFRAASNYGYTF
TRBJ2-2	TRBV11-2	CASSLDGGTPTGELFF
TRBJ2-5	TRBV11-2	CASSPSVAGGYETQYF
TRBJ2-7	TRBV21-1	CASSNPAYEQYF
TRBJ2-1	TRBV7-9	CASSSRGLANEQFF
TRBJ2-3	TRBV4-3	CASSPQSTAGVLDTQYF
TRBJ2-3	TRBV2	CASSEGRTFPYTQYF
TRBJ2-7	TRBV20-1	CSARSGLAGVYEQYF
TRBJ2-7	TRBV29-1	CSVSVWDRGTAIDSYEQYF
TRBJ2-6	TRBV21-1	CASSKARRETISGANVLTF
TRBJ2-4	TRBV20-1	CSARWRGTAKNIQYF
TRBJ2-4	TRBV20-1	CSASGHGTKNIQYF
TRBJ2-5	TRBV12-3/TRBV12-4	CASSFGGTETQYF
TRBJ2-2	TRBV7-9	CASSQLRKAGELFF
TRBJ1-5	TRBV7-2	CASSSGINQPQHF
TRBJ2-7	TRBV3-1	CASSLPGYSYEQYF
TRBJ2-3	TRBV20-1	CSASGEGGTDTQYF
TRBJ2-7	TRBV20-1	CSATGGAKPVEQYF
TRBJ2-2	TRBV7-7	CASSLEANTGELFF